This record concerns one TCR beta chain sequence. This clone has more than one count but fewer than ten. Its binding antigen is unknown. No much larger clone is present one base from it, and per-base qualities are unavailable. The data derive from a study of shared clonotypes between healthy human individuals (dated by TCRdb to about 2020). Regarding the complete study: A few men and two women, aged 18 to 49 years, made up the cohort. For each donor, CD4 naive and CD4 memory were each given three plates, CD8 naive was given two plates, and CD8 memory was given one plate. The study deeply sequenced blood TCR repertoires of five healthy adults to estimate repertoire size and the extent of clonotype sharing between individuals. Each donor's leukapheresis produced roughly between roughly 0.85 and 10 billion PBMCs. Different laboratories and diverse techniques were used to prepare libraries and sequence TCR repertoires, to increase sequencing depth and limit assay-specific biases. The research as a whole found: Naive subsets generally had larger estimated clonotype richness than memory subsets did. Based on pairwise subsampling, the degree of clonotype sharing among donors was expected to be affected by sequencing depth. Sharing across several donors was observed for around 5% of naive CD4, 3.5% of naive CD8, 2.3% of memory CD4, and approximately 0.41% of memory CD8 clonotypes. Higher generation probabilities were observed for clonotypes shared by all four sorted-subset donors than for non-shared clonotypes. Because the study included only a small number of donors, the genetic and exposure-history diversity represented was limited. Sampling was restricted to blood, and TCR repertoires in tissue are likely to differ from TCR repertoires in blood. Rarefaction of sorted-subset datasets indicated incomplete sequencing despite the large sequencing depth.

Compared with germline, V lacks 3 bases and J lacks 3 bases; bases without a gene match: 3. In the germline V gene (reference sequence), CDR1 corresponds to LNHNV and CDR2 to YYDKDF. The CDR3 contains 14 residues, cysteine and phenylalanine counted. This entry keeps only the CDR3 DNA: 42 bases, framed from base 1. Healthy HIV-negative adults with no recently reported acute infections or vaccinations were included as donors. All donors were Caucasian adults living in Nashville, Tennessee, USA. CD4+ T cells were enriched by magnetic negative selection, after which naive cells were positively selected on CD45RA and the negative fraction was taken as the memory subset. After blood collection by leukapheresis, PBMCs were isolated using Ficoll-Histopaque density gradient centrifugation and then cryopreserved in the vapor phase of liquid nitrogen. Purity and quantity of every magnetically sorted T cell population were checked by analytical flow cytometry. Genomic DNA was isolated from every sorted fraction and measured by UV absorbance on a Nanodrop 2000c.

Using the deep immunoSEQ assay, multiplex PCR amplified TCR CDR3 regions from genomic DNA. Extracted genomic DNA from each cell subset was distributed evenly across all wells of several immunoSEQ 96-well plates, and each plate was treated as a replicate. For sorted subsets, around 200 ng genomic DNA, equal to approximately 30,000 T cell genomes, was loaded into each replicate PCR. Purified libraries were quantified with a Qubit 3.0 fluorometer, sized on a Bioanalyzer 2100, and re-quantified with the KAPA Library Quantification kit. Each immunoSEQ 96-well plate was sequenced on its own single-read 150-cycle Illumina NextSeq 550 flow cell. The authors' analysis ran thus. Because only junctional sequences without quality scores were contained in the immunoSEQ output, filtering matching that applied to full-length reads could not be performed. Sequences were annotated with PyIR, a Python wrapper for IgBLAST v1.9, using IMGT germline references to assign V/J genes and CDR3. Reads with weak V/J assignments (E-value above 1e-6), missing CDR3, stop codons, out-of-frame junctions, or ambiguous translated residues were removed. V3J clonotypes were defined as sequences sharing the same inferred V gene, J gene, and CDR3 amino acid sequence. Percentage overlap between repertoires was calculated by dividing the number of shared unique clonotypes by the size of the smaller repertoire. RTK rarefaction, the Chao1 estimator, and Recon v2.1 estimates of unobserved clonotypes were used to assess repertoire richness. OLGA was used to compute generation probabilities for all TCRbeta clonotypes that the gDNA method yielded from several donors. In TCRdb, the immuneACCESS table is reduced to in-frame sequences with V and J assigned. These tables do not hold every clone; where another copy was compared, an unresolved V gene accounts for under half, and the others remain unexplained. Clone size and V and J calls were adopted from that table, with D and trimming inferred from the DNA. This sample comprises roughly 2.2 million clones, approximately 95% of them detected only once. The ten largest clones capture about 0.39% of the sample.

Input material: naive CD4+ T cells from PBMCs. What the cell subset or site label conveys for this sample: CD45RA+ positively selected. The receptor's source is a man between 18 and 29 years old in good health. Some clones in this sample may be carry-over from other donors' samples. The V and J genes are TRBV15 and TRBJ1-2, with 8 bases in between that match TRBD1. The CDR3 reads as follows: CATSRDRVDYGYTF. The DNA reads TGTGCCACCAGCAGGGACAGGGTGGACTATGGCTACACCTTC.